This T cell receptor (beta chain) is drawn from a study of T cell repertoires in cytomegalovirus infection. Study-level background: Used in the study were CMV epitopes, some recently identified and HLA-C-restricted, others well-studied and HLA-B-restricted. Indicated by public TCR beta signatures were CMV infection and matching HLA type. Study findings and constraints: The study identified carriers of CMV plus the relevant HLA from cumulative public TCR beta family frequency. HLA-C-restricted CMV clonotypes gave the most frequent clonotype in two of eight donors.

Each CDR3 protein gets one entry after TCRdb re-called the reads with MiXCR. The profile shows a few hundred thousand distinct CDR3 sequences, approximately 30% of them singletons. This clonotype was recorded a few times. As yet, its antigen is unknown. The germline gives CDR1 MNHNS, CDR2 SASEGT. This CDR3 has 15 residues. Trimming took 0 bases from V and 8 from J, leaving 14 bases between them. The clonotype comes from a human donor in good health (CMV status not recorded). Some clones in this sample may be carry-over from other donors' samples. The J gene is TRBJ2-1, the V gene TRBV6-1; D unclear. This material consisted of cultured PBMCs, taken from culture after CMV antigen stimulation. The CDR3 DNA follows: TGTGCCAGCAGTGAAGCGCTTCGGAGCCGACATGAGCAGTTCTTC. Its protein product is CASSEALRSRHEQFF.